The clone carrying this T cell receptor beta chain was seen a handful of times. Antigen unknown. CDR1 and CDR2 (germline): SGHNT, YYREEE (reference sequence). The length of the CDR3 is 14 residues. The V and J ends lost 0 bases and 3 bases respectively, with 9 bases between them. Each sorted subset replicate got 200 ng genomic DNA, around 29,000 genomes. Sequencing was performed with immunoSEQ multiplex PCR; in TCRdb, only in-frame clones are kept and a portion is missing. The sample records about 1.1 million clones, 75% to 85% being singletons. This record comes from a study of shared clonotypes between healthy human individuals. Study-wide background: In total, the donors were a couple of women and a few men aged 18 to 49. Points from the study as a whole: Some clonotypes were shared by all four sorted-subset donors, while others were not shared. The non-shared ones had lower generation probabilities than the shared ones.

What was sequenced was memory CD4+ T cells from PBMCs. Subset in this sample: CD45RA-negative fraction. This clonotype was obtained from a man aged 18 to 30 in good health. Some clones in this sample may be carry-over from other donors' samples. V is TRBV5-4 and J is TRBJ1-1; the D is unclear. This CDR3 is CASSLGSGDTEAFF. Here the CDR3 DNA reads TGTGCCAGCAGCTTGGGGAGTGGGGACACTGAAGCTTTCTTT.